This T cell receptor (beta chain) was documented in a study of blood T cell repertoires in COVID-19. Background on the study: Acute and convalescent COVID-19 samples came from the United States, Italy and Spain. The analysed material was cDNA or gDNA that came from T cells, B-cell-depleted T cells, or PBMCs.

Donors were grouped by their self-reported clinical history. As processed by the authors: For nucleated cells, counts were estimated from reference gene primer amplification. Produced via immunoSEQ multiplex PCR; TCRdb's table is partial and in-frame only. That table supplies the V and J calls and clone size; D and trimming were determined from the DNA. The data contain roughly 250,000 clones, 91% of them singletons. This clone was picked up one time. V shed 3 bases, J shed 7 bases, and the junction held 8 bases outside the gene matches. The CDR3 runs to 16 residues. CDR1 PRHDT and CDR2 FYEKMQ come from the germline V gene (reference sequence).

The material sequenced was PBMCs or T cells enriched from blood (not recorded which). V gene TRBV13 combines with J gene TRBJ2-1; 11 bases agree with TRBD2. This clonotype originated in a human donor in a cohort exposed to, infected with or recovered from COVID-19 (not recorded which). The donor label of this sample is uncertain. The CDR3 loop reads CASSLIRLAGTNEQFF. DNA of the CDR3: TGTGCCAGCAGCTTGATAAGACTAGCGGGGACGAATGAGCAGTTCTTC.